This T cell receptor (beta chain) was obtained from a study of CD8+ T cells in alopecia areata. The CDR3 spans 14 residues. V trimming: 4 bases; J trimming: 8 bases; junction bases outside the gene matches: 4. Germline values: CDR1 SGHRS, CDR2 YFSETQ. RNA extraction was followed by reverse transcription into cDNA, which acted as the sequencing template. The table came from immunoSEQ multiplex PCR; TCRdb's copy has only in-frame clones and leaves some out. The sample records 150,000 to 200,000 clones, roughly 70% being singletons. Treatment meaning: oral pan-JAK inhibitor, 5-10 mg twice daily. The input for sequencing was CD4+ T cells sorted from blood, taken at approximately week 50, from a patient treated with tofacitinib. The chain combines TRBV5-1 with TRBJ2-1; 12 bases match TRBD2. The sequence derives from a human donor with alopecia areata. The DNA for the CDR3 is TGCGCCAGCAGCCGGACTAGCGGGGTGGATGAGCAGTTCTTC. Amino acids: CASSRTSGVDEQFF. Drawing the rest from reference TRBV5-1 and TRBJ2-1, the complete variable domain is KAGVTQTPRYLIKTRGQQVTLSCSPISGHRSVSWYQQTPGQGLQFLFEYFSETQRNKGNFPGRFSGRQFSNSRSEMNVSTLELGDSALYLCASSRTSGVDEQFFGPGTRLTVL.